This T cell receptor (beta chain) was recovered during a study of T-cell memory formation after mild COVID-19. Study-wide results and limits: Some SARS-CoV-2-responding clones were already detected in memory before infection. There was a balanced CD4/CD8 profile in clones contracting day 15 to 85, and later expanders leaned CD4+.

Constant-segment primers served in 5'RACE that generated TCR alpha and TCR beta cDNA libraries bearing sample barcodes and UMIs. From the 5' RACE reads, TCRdb called clonotypes with MiXCR, one entry per CDR3 protein. The sample includes tens of thousands of distinct CDR3 sequences, less than 15% of them seen just once. The CDR3 has 14 residues. In germline, CDR1 is KGHDR, CDR2 SFDVKD. V lost 1 base and J lost 2, with 6 bases in between. Concerning this clonotype itself: Its antigen is currently unknown.

The sequencing sample was made of PBMCs or a T cell subset sorted from them (not recorded which). The receptor comes from an adult woman who had mild COVID-19 (a few samples of this study predate the infection). Cell type and time point are not known. The V and J genes are TRBV24-1 and TRBJ2-3; D is undetermined. CDR3 residues: CATSDLDTTDTQYF. In DNA, the CDR3 is TGTGCCACCAGTGATTTAGACACCACAGATACGCAGTATTTT.